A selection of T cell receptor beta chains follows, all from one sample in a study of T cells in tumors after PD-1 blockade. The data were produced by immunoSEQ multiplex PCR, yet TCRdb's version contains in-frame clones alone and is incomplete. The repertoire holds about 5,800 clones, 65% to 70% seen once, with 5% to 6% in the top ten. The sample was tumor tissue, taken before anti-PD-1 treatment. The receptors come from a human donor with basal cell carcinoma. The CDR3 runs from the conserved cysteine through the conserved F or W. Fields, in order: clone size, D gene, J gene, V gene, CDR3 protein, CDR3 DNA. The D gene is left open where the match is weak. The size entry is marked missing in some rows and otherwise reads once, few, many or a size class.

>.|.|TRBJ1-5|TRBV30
CAWSAAYSSSQHF
TGTGCCTGGTCAGCAGCCTACAGTTCCTCCCAGCATTTT
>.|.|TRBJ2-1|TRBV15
CATSRDQSGGRGNEQFF
TGTGCCACCAGCAGAGACCAGTCCGGGGGGCGGGGCAATGAGCAGTTCTTC
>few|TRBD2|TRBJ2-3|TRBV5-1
CASSAGRGGDTQYF
TGCGCCAGCAGCGCCGGGCGGGGGGGAGATACGCAGTATTTT
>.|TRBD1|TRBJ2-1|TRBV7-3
CASKGGLSYNEQFF
TGTGCCAGCAAAGGGGGCTTGTCCTACAATGAGCAGTTCTTC
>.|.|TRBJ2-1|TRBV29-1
CSVEDSLTFF
TGCAGCGTTGAGGACTCCCTAACGTTCTTC
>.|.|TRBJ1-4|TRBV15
CATSTGREKLFF
TGTGCCACCAGCACGGGTCGGGAAAAACTGTTTTTT
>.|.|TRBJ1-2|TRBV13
CASRKAAGNYGYTF
TGTGCCAGCAGAAAAGCGGCAGGGAACTATGGCTACACCTTC
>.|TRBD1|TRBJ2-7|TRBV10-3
CAIRTGYRSYEQYF
TGTGCCATCAGGACAGGGTATAGGTCCTACGAGCAGTACTTC
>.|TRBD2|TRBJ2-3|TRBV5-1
CASSWGLAGARDTQYF
TGCGCCAGCAGCTGGGGACTAGCGGGGGCGAGGGATACGCAGTATTTT
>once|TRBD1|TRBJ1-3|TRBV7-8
CASSLGYRGQGDGNTIYF
TGTGCCAGCAGCTTAGGGTACCGGGGACAGGGAGATGGAAACACCATATATTTT
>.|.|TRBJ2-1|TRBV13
CASSLGRGPYNEQFF
TGTGCCAGCAGCTTAGGACGGGGGCCCTACAATGAGCAGTTCTTC
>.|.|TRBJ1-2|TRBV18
CASSPGVVTGSYGYTF
TGTGCCAGCTCACCAGGTGTTGTTACAGGGAGCTATGGCTACACCTTC
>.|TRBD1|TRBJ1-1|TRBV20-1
CSASNIRTGLNTEAFF
TGCAGTGCTAGTAACATTCGGACAGGCCTGAACACTGAAGCTTTCTTT
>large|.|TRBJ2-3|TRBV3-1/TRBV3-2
CASSWGYTDTQYF
TGTGCCAGCAGCTGGGGGTACACAGATACGCAGTATTTT
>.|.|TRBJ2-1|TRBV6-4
CASSDGSSYNEQFF
TGTGCCAGCAGTGACGGCAGCTCCTACAATGAGCAGTTCTTC
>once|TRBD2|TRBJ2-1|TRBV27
CASSHRGTSSFNEQFF
TGTGCCAGCAGTCACCGGGGGACTAGCTCATTCAATGAGCAGTTCTTC
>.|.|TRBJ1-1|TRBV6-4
CASSDSQNTEAFF
TGTGCCAGCAGTGACTCACAGAACACTGAAGCTTTCTTT
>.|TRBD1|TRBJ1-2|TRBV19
CAPKSWDSVKKNYGYTF
TGTGCCCCCAAGTCATGGGACAGCGTGAAAAAAAACTATGGCTACACCTTC
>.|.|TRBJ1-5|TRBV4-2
CASSQVGDYSNQPQHF
TGTGCCAGCAGCCAAGTGGGGGACTATAGCAATCAGCCCCAGCATTTT
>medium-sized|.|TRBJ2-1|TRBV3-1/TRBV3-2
CASSQDLSFFNEQFF
TGTGCCAGCAGCCAAGATCTGAGCTTTTTCAATGAGCAGTTCTTC
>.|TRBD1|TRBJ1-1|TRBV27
CASSWTGDTEAFF
TGTGCCAGCAGTTGGACAGGGGACACTGAAGCTTTCTTT
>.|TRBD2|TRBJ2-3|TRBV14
CASSQGPRLSGGAVRTDTQYF
TGTGCCAGCAGCCAAGGACCTCGCCTAAGCGGGGGGGCCGTTCGCACAGATACGCAGTATTTT
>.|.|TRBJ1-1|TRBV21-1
CASSTRPVLMNTEAFF
TGTGCCAGCAGCACAAGGCCCGTCCTAATGAACACTGAAGCTTTCTTT
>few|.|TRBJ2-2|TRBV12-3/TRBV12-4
CASSLGAPGELFF
TGTGCCAGCAGTTTAGGGGCTCCCGGGGAGCTGTTTTTT
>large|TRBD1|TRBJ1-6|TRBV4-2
CASSQDPQGAGAPLHF
TGTGCCAGCAGCCAAGATCCACAGGGGGCTGGGGCACCCCTCCACTTT
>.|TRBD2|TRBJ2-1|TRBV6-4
CASSDGTTNEQFF
TGTGCCAGCAGTGACGGGACTACTAATGAGCAGTTCTTC
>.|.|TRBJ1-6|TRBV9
CASSGSGSGSPLHF
TGTGCCAGCAGTGGGTCGGGGTCTGGTTCACCCCTCCACTTT
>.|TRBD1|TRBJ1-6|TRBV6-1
CASSEEQGYNSPLHF
TGTGCCAGCAGTGAAGAACAGGGGTATAATTCACCCCTCCACTTT
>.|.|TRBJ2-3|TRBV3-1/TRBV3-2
CASSQEMRTDTQYF
TGTGCCAGCAGCCAAGAGATGAGGACAGATACGCAGTATTTT
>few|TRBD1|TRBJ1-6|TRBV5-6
CASSGRDRSNNSPLHF
TGTGCCAGCAGCGGAAGGGACAGGAGCAATAATTCACCCCTCCACTTT
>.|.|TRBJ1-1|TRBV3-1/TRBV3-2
CASSSEGGGNTEAFF
TGTGCCAGCAGCTCCGAAGGAGGTGGGAACACTGAAGCTTTCTTT
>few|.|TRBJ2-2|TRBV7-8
CASSLDRRNTGELFF
TGTGCCAGCAGCTTAGATAGGCGCAACACCGGGGAGCTGTTTTTT
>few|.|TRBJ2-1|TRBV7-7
CASSFGIGSGNEQFF
TGTGCTAGCAGCTTCGGAATTGGTTCCGGGAATGAGCAGTTCTTC
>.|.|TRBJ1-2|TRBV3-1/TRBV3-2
CASSQGRGSYGYTF
TGTGCCAGCAGCCAGGGCAGGGGCTCCTATGGCTACACCTTC
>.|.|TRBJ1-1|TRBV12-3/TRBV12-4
CASSRVGEAFF
TGTGCCAGCAGCCGGGTGGGGGAAGCTTTCTTT
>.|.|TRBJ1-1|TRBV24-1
CATSDPRGKNTEAFF
TGTGCCACCAGTGATCCCAGGGGAAAGAACACTGAAGCTTTCTTT
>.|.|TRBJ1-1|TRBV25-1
CASRYGMNTEAFF
TGTGCCAGTAGGTACGGCATGAACACTGAAGCTTTCTTT
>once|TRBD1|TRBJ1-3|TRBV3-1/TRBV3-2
CASSRDPGTAINSGNTIYF
TGTGCCAGCAGCCGCGACCCCGGGACAGCTATCAACTCTGGAAACACCATATATTTT
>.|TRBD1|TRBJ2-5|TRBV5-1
CASSLAFGPGTGGGETQYF
TGCGCCAGCAGCTTGGCCTTCGGTCCCGGGACAGGGGGCGGGGAGACCCAGTACTTC
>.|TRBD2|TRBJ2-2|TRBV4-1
CASSPIERGDTGELFF
TGCGCCAGCAGTCCTATTGAGCGGGGGGACACCGGGGAGCTGTTTTTT
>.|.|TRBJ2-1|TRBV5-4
CASSQSSYNEQFF
TGTGCCAGCAGTCAAAGCTCCTACAATGAGCAGTTCTTC
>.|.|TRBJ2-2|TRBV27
CASSFIQGRAGELFF
TGTGCCAGCAGTTTTATTCAGGGCAGGGCCGGGGAGCTGTTTTTT
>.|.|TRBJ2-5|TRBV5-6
CASSRGLQALETQYF
TGTGCCAGCAGCCGGGGGCTACAGGCCTTAGAGACCCAGTACTTC
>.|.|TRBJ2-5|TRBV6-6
CASRERGATVQETQYF
TGTGCCAGCAGGGAACGGGGGGCCACCGTTCAAGAGACCCAGTACTTC
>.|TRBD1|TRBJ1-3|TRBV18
CASSPRWTGAPGNTIYF
TGTGCCAGCTCACCACGATGGACAGGGGCCCCTGGAAACACCATATATTTT
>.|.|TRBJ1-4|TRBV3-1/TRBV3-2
CASSQDELYNEKLFF
TGTGCCAGCAGCCAAGATGAACTGTATAATGAAAAACTGTTTTTT
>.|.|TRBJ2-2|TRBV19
CASKTGITGELFF
TGTGCCAGTAAAACAGGGATCACCGGGGAGCTGTTTTTT
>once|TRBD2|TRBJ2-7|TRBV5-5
CASSSERGGFYEQYF
TGTGCCAGCAGCTCTGAGCGGGGGGGATTCTACGAGCAGTACTTC
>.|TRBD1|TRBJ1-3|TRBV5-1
CASSLGGMGQGPSGNTIYF
TGCGCCAGCAGCTTGGGTGGCATGGGACAGGGCCCCTCTGGAAACACCATATATTTT
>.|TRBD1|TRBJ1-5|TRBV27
CASRDRVSNQPQHF
TGTGCCAGCAGAGACAGGGTTAGCAATCAGCCCCAGCATTTT
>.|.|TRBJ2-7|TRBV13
CASSFGLEQYF
TGTGCCAGCAGCTTTGGGCTCGAGCAGTACTTC
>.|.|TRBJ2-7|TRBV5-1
CASSALRQGGYEQYF
TGCGCCAGCAGCGCCCTTCGACAGGGAGGGTACGAGCAGTACTTC
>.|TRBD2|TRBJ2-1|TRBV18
CASSRSLAGAGNEQFF
TGTGCCAGCTCCCGATCTCTAGCGGGGGCCGGGAATGAGCAGTTCTTC
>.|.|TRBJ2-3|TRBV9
CASSVEPRTDTQYF
TGTGCCAGCAGCGTAGAGCCTCGCACAGATACGCAGTATTTT